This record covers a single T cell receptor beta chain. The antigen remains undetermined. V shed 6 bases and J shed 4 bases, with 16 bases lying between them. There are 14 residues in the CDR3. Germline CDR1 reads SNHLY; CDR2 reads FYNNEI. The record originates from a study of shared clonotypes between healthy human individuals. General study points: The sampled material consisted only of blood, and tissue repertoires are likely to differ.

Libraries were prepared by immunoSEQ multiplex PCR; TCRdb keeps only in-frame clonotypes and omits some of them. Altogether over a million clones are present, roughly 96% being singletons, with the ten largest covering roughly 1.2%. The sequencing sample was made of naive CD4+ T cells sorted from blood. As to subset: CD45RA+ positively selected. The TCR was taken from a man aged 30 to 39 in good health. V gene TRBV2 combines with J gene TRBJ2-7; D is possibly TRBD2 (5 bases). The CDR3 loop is CASRSASRGYEQYF. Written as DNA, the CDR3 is TGTGCCAGCAGATCAGCTTCTAGAGGGTACGAGCAGTACTTC.